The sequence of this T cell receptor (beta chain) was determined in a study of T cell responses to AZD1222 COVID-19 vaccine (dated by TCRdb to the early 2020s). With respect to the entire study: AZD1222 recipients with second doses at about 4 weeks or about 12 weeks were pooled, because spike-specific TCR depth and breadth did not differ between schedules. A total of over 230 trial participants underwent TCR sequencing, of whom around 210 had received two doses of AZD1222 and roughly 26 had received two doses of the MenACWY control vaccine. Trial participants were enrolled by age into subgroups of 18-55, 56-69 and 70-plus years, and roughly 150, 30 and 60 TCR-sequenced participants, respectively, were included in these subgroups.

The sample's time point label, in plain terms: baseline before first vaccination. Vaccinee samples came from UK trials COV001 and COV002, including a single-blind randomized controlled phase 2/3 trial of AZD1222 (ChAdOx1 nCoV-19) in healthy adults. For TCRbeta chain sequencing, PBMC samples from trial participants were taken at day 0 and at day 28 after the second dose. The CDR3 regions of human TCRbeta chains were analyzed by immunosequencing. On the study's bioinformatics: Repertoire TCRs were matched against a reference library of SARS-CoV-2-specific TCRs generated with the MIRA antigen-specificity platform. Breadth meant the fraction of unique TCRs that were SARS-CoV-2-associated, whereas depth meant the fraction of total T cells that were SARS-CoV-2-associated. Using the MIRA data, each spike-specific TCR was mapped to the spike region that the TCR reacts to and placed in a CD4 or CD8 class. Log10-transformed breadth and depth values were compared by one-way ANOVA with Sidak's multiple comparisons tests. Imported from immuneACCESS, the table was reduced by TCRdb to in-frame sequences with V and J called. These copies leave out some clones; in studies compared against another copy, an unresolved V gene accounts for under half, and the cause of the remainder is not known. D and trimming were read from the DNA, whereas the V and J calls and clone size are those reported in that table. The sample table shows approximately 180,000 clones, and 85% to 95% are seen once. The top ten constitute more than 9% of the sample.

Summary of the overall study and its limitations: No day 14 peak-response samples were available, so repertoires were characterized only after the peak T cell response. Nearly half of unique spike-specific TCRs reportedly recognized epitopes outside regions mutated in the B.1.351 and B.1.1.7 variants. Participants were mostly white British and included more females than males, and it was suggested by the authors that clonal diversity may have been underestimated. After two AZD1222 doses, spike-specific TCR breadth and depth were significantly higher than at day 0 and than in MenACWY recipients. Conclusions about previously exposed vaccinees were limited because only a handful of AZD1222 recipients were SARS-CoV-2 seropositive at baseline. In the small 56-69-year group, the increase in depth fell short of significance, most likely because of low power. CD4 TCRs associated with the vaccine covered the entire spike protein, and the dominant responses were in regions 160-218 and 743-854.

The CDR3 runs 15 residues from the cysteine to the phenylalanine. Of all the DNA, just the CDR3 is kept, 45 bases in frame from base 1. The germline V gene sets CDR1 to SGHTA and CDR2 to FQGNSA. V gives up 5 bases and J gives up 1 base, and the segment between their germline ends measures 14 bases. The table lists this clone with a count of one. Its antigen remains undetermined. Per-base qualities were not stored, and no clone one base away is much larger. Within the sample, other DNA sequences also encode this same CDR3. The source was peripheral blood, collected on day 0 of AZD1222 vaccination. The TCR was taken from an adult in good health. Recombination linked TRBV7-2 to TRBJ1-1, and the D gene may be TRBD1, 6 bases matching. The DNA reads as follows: TGTGCCAGCAGCCTAAAGACAGGAACGAACACTGAAGCTTTCTTT. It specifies CASSLKTGTNTEAFF.